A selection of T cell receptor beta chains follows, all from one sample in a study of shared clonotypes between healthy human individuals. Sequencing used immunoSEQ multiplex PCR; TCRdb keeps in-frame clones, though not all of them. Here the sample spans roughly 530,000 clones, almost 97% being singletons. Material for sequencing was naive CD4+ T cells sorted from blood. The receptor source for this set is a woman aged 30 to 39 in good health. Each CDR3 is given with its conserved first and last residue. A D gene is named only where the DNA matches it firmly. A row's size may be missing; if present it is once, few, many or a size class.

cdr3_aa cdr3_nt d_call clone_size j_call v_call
CASSLPSGELNEQFF TGTGCCAGCAGTTTACCATCGGGAGAATTGAATGAGCAGTTCTTC . . TRBJ2-1 TRBV28
CASSSPGTESYEQYF TGTGCCAGCAGCTCCCCCGGGACAGAAAGCTACGAGCAGTACTTC TRBD1 . TRBJ2-7 TRBV7-9
CASSLVAGSTYEQYF TGCGCCAGCAGCTTGGTGGCAGGGAGCACCTACGAGCAGTACTTC . . TRBJ2-7 TRBV5-1
CASTTFRDRGLLETQYF TGTGCCAGTACGACATTCCGGGACAGGGGGCTTCTAGAGACCCAGTACTTC TRBD1 . TRBJ2-5 TRBV2
CASSLRTARGGTEAFF TGTGCCAGCAGTTTAAGGACAGCCCGGGGAGGCACTGAAGCTTTCTTT . few TRBJ1-1 TRBV28
CASSETYGLFF TGTGCCAGCAGCGAGACGTATGGGCTGTTTTTT . once TRBJ2-2 TRBV7-9
CASSSGPTYEQYF TGTGCCAGCAGCTCGGGACCGACGTACGAGCAGTACTTC . . TRBJ2-7 TRBV11-2
CASSSDRGETQYF TGTGCCAGCAGCTCCGACAGGGGAGAGACCCAGTACTTC TRBD1 . TRBJ2-5 TRBV7-7
CASSRTGPTGELFF TGTGCCAGCAGCAGGACAGGGCCCACCGGGGAGCTGTTTTTT TRBD1 . TRBJ2-2 TRBV27
CASSFIAGSMGEQFF TGCGCCAGCAGCTTTATAGCGGGGAGCATGGGTGAGCAGTTCTTC TRBD2 . TRBJ2-1 TRBV5-1
CASSVAGGNHEQYF TGTGCCAGCAGTGTTGCGGGAGGGAACCACGAGCAGTACTTC TRBD2 . TRBJ2-7 TRBV2
CASSQYWQGSSYEQYF TGCGCCAGCAGCCAATACTGGCAGGGTAGCTCCTACGAGCAGTACTTC . . TRBJ2-7 TRBV4-1
CASSRGPLTSGSSNEQFF TGTGCCAGCAGCCGGGGGCCCCTGACTAGCGGGAGTAGCAATGAGCAGTTCTTC TRBD2 . TRBJ2-1 TRBV4-2
CASSHFGYEQYF TGTGCCAGCAGCCACTTTGGCTACGAGCAGTACTTC . . TRBJ2-7 TRBV7-6
CASSLLGGNYEQYF TGTGCCAGCAGCTTACTGGGGGGGAACTACGAGCAGTACTTC TRBD2 . TRBJ2-7 TRBV7-2
CASSKGVAETQYF TGTGCCAGTAGTAAGGGGGTGGCAGAGACCCAGTACTTC . . TRBJ2-5 TRBV19
CASSLWRGLGEETQYF TGTGCCAGCAGTTTATGGAGGGGCCTAGGGGAAGAGACCCAGTACTTC . once TRBJ2-5 TRBV28
CASSVDWQSYEQYF TGTGCCAGCAGCGTCGACTGGCAATCCTACGAGCAGTACTTC . . TRBJ2-7 TRBV7-9
CSASGGYNEQFF TGCAGCGCTAGCGGGGGTTACAATGAGCAGTTCTTC TRBD2 . TRBJ2-1 TRBV29-1
CASSLAGTSGTYEQYF TGTGCCAGCTCACTTGCTGGGACTAGCGGCACCTACGAGCAGTACTTC TRBD2 . TRBJ2-7 TRBV18
CASSPDDQPQHF TGTGCCAGCAGCCCTGACGATCAGCCCCAGCATTTT . . TRBJ1-5 TRBV2
CASSLPGSGEQYF TGTGCCAGCAGTTTACCAGGGTCGGGCGAGCAGTACTTC . few TRBJ2-7 TRBV28
CATSRDVRGGTNEQFF TGTGCCACCAGCAGAGATGTCCGCGGGGGGACCAATGAGCAGTTCTTC TRBD2 . TRBJ2-1 TRBV15
CASRKGLAVYNEQFF TGTGCCAGCAGAAAGGGACTAGCGGTTTACAATGAGCAGTTCTTC TRBD2 . TRBJ2-1 TRBV2
CASSLGSDLEETQYF TGTGCCAGCAGTTTGGGTTCGGATCTAGAAGAGACCCAGTACTTC . . TRBJ2-5 TRBV28
CSVVHSAVPSDEQFF TGCAGCGTTGTTCATTCGGCAGTTCCTAGTGATGAGCAGTTCTTC . . TRBJ2-1 TRBV29-1
CASSQAGSHDRGLENTEAFF TGTGCCAGCAGCCAAGCAGGCTCGCACGACAGGGGGTTGGAGAACACTGAAGCTTTCTTT TRBD1 . TRBJ1-1 TRBV4-2
CASTPGQNTGELFF TGTGCCAGTACCCCGGGACAGAACACCGGGGAGCTGTTTTTT . . TRBJ2-2 TRBV19
CASRPRPGLAGKASYEQYF TGTGCCAGCAGACCCCGACCGGGACTAGCGGGAAAGGCGTCCTACGAGCAGTACTTC TRBD2 . TRBJ2-7 TRBV7-9
CASSQTPGQGPGELFF TGCGCCAGCAGCCAGACTCCGGGACAGGGTCCGGGGGAGCTGTTTTTT TRBD1 . TRBJ2-2 TRBV4-1
CASSQTRETQYF TGTGCCAGCAGCCAAACCAGGGAGACCCAGTACTTC . once TRBJ2-5 TRBV14
CASSLSGQGVLGAFF TGTGCCAGCAGTTTGTCGGGACAGGGAGTGCTTGGGGCTTTCTTT TRBD1 once TRBJ1-1 TRBV27
CASSVGGRNSYNEQFF TGTGCCAGCAGCGTAGGCGGACGTAACTCCTACAATGAGCAGTTCTTC . . TRBJ2-1 TRBV9
CASSIQGADTEAFF TGCGCCAGCAGCATACAGGGGGCCGACACTGAAGCTTTCTTT TRBD1 . TRBJ1-1 TRBV5-1
CASSPNGETQYF TGTGCCAGCAGCCCTAATGGGGAGACCCAGTACTTC . . TRBJ2-5 TRBV27
CASSLAAGGLTGELFF TGTGCCAGCAGCCTCGCAGCGGGAGGGCTTACCGGGGAGCTGTTTTTT TRBD2 . TRBJ2-2 TRBV11-2